Listed below are T cell receptor beta chains from one sample, sequenced in a study of shared clonotypes between healthy human individuals. The method was immunoSEQ multiplex PCR; TCRdb's version includes in-frame clones alone and lacks a portion of them. The sample yields 950,000 to 1,100,000 clones, under 80% seen once. Specimen: memory CD4+ T cells sorted from blood. The source of these receptors is a man aged 18 to 30 in good health. The CDR3 runs from the conserved cysteine through the conserved F or W. A D gene is named only where the DNA matches it firmly. Some rows mark clone size as missing; the rest say once, few, many or name a class of expanded clone.

- | - | TRBJ2-2 | TRBV6-6 | CASSYWGAYTGELFF | TGTGCCAGCAGTTATTGGGGGGCTTACACCGGGGAGCTGTTTTTT
- | - | TRBJ2-1 | TRBV11-2 | CASSYPQPGYNEQFF | TGTGCCAGCAGCTACCCTCAGCCGGGATACAATGAGCAGTTCTTC
- | - | TRBJ1-2 | TRBV7-9 | CASSLVWAQLGTNYGYTF | TGTGCCAGCAGCTTAGTTTGGGCCCAGCTGGGTACTAACTATGGCTACACCTTC
many | TRBD2 | TRBJ2-1 | TRBV28 | CASTPRGEGGNEQFF | TGTGCCAGCACCCCCCGCGGGGAGGGCGGCAATGAGCAGTTCTTC
few | - | TRBJ1-5 | TRBV6-1 | CASSEDNNQPQHF | TGTGCCAGCAGCGAGGACAACAATCAGCCCCAGCATTTT
few | - | TRBJ2-1 | TRBV30 | CAWRAIGREQFF | TGTGCCTGGAGGGCAATCGGCCGTGAGCAGTTCTTC
- | TRBD2 | TRBJ2-3 | TRBV28 | CASSSPSGGATDTQYF | TGTGCCAGCAGTTCCCCTAGCGGGGGGGCCACAGATACGCAGTATTTT
- | - | TRBJ2-3 | TRBV6-6 | CASRFPGDTQYF | TGTGCCAGCAGATTCCCTGGGGATACGCAGTATTTT
few | - | TRBJ1-1 | TRBV18 | CASSPDWRSTEAFF | TGTGCCAGCTCACCCGACTGGCGGAGCACTGAAGCTTTCTTT
- | TRBD2 | TRBJ2-3 | TRBV5-1 | CASSLAGGYTDTQYF | TGCGCCAGCAGCTTGGCGGGAGGGTACACAGATACGCAGTATTTT
few | TRBD1 | TRBJ1-1 | TRBV19 | CASSHGPGGTEAFF | TGTGCCAGTAGTCACGGACCAGGGGGGACTGAAGCTTTCTTT
few | - | TRBJ2-7 | TRBV27 | CASSFSGFTHYEQYF | TGTGCCAGCAGTTTCTCGGGTTTCACCCACTACGAGCAGTACTTC
- | - | TRBJ2-7 | TRBV5-5 | CASSLGIGAYEQYF | TGTGCCAGCAGCTTGGGGATAGGGGCCTACGAGCAGTACTTC
- | - | TRBJ2-5 | TRBV19 | CASTDRIQETQYF | TGTGCCAGTACCGACAGGATCCAAGAGACCCAGTACTTC
- | - | TRBJ2-3 | TRBV18 | CASSLGTDTQYF | TGTGCCAGCTCACTGGGCACAGATACGCAGTATTTT
once | TRBD2 | TRBJ2-1 | TRBV19 | CASSIGLAVYNEQFF | TGTGCCAGTAGTATAGGACTAGCGGTTTACAATGAGCAGTTCTTC
- | TRBD1 | TRBJ1-2 | TRBV6-6 | CASRGTGGNYGYTF | TGTGCCAGCAGGGGGACAGGGGGTAACTATGGCTACACCTTC
once | TRBD2 | TRBJ2-1 | TRBV5-1 | CASSSQSGLVYNEQFF | TGCGCCAGCAGCTCCCAGTCGGGACTAGTCTACAATGAGCAGTTCTTC
few | - | TRBJ1-1 | TRBV4-1 | CASSQENQAPEAFF | TGCGCCAGCAGCCAAGAAAATCAGGCTCCTGAAGCTTTCTTT
- | TRBD2 | TRBJ2-2 | TRBV5-1 | CASSRTGTGGTGELFF | TGCGCCAGCAGCCGAACCGGGACGGGGGGTACCGGGGAGCTGTTTTTT
- | TRBD2 | TRBJ2-3 | TRBV11-2 | CASSLDSAGGARADTQYF | TGTGCCAGCAGCTTAGATTCGGCGGGAGGCGCAAGAGCAGATACGCAGTATTTT
few | TRBD2 | TRBJ2-1 | TRBV25-1 | CASSEGLAGVAEQFF | TGTGCCAGCAGTGAGGGACTAGCGGGAGTAGCTGAGCAGTTCTTC
- | TRBD1 | TRBJ1-5 | TRBV30 | CAWSRTGGGNQPQHF | TGTGCCTGGAGCCGAACAGGGGGAGGGAATCAGCCCCAGCATTTT
- | - | TRBJ1-4 | TRBV27 | CASSSRTPGKLFF | TGTGCCAGCAGTTCTCGGACGCCGGGTAAACTGTTTTTT
- | - | TRBJ1-2 | TRBV5-4 | CASSLEGSAPGTF | TGTGCCAGCAGCTTGGAGGGTTCGGCTCCAGGCACCTTC
- | TRBD2 | TRBJ2-4 | TRBV18 | CASSPRPSGAWDKNIQYF | TGTGCCAGCTCACCACGGCCTAGCGGGGCCTGGGACAAAAACATTCAGTACTTC
- | - | TRBJ1-1 | TRBV12-5 | CASGSRWTEAFF | TGTGCTAGTGGTTCCCGCTGGACTGAAGCTTTCTTT
- | - | TRBJ2-1 | TRBV9 | CASRKRRPYNEQFF | TGTGCCAGCAGGAAAAGACGGCCCTACAATGAGCAGTTCTTC
- | - | TRBJ1-3 | TRBV4-2 | CASSPMGPHSGNTIYF | TGTGCCAGCAGCCCTATGGGACCGCACTCTGGAAACACCATATATTTT
- | - | TRBJ1-5 | TRBV30 | CAWSFRGGDQPQHF | TGTGCCTGGAGTTTCAGGGGTGGGGATCAGCCCCAGCATTTT
once | - | TRBJ1-6 | TRBV7-2 | CASSHKTPYNSPLHF | TGTGCCAGCAGCCACAAGACACCCTATAATTCACCCCTCCACTTT
few | - | TRBJ2-7 | TRBV30 | CAWTKIGPYEQYF | TGTGCCTGGACCAAAATTGGACCTTACGAGCAGTACTTC
- | - | TRBJ2-7 | TRBV4-1 | CASSPQSRPRASYEQYF | TGCGCCAGCAGCCCCCAATCCCGGCCGCGCGCCTCCTACGAGCAGTACTTC
- | - | TRBJ1-3 | TRBV5-1 | CASSLTGTSGNTIYF | TGCGCCAGCAGCTTGACAGGGACATCTGGAAACACCATATATTTT
- | - | TRBJ1-1 | TRBV6-5 | CASSPAELRNTEAFF | TGTGCCAGCAGTCCCGCAGAACTGAGGAACACTGAAGCTTTCTTT
- | - | TRBJ2-3 | TRBV10-1 | CASSDRVTQYF | TGCGCCAGCAGTGATCGAGTTACGCAGTATTTT
once | - | TRBJ2-1 | TRBV23-1 | CASSHRRRGVGSYNEQFF | TGCGCCAGCAGTCATCGTCGGAGAGGGGTTGGTTCCTACAATGAGCAGTTCTTC
- | - | TRBJ2-7 | TRBV18 | CASSPATLAYEQYF | TGTGCCAGCTCACCAGCGACCTTAGCCTACGAGCAGTACTTC
- | - | TRBJ1-6 | TRBV30 | CAWSARMTSNSPLHF | TGTGCCTGGAGCGCCCGGATGACGTCCAATTCACCCCTCCACTTT
- | TRBD1 | TRBJ2-6 | TRBV6-1 | CAIQRGPGANVLTF | TGTGCCATTCAAAGGGGGCCTGGGGCCAACGTCCTGACTTTC
- | - | TRBJ2-7 | TRBV4-1 | CASSQEGGFHEQYF | TGCGCCAGCAGCCAAGAGGGGGGTTTCCACGAGCAGTACTTC